Following are 7 T cell receptor beta chains from one sample sequenced in a study of radiation and T cells in renal cell carcinoma (TCRdb year 2020). The sample's time point label is to be understood as: blood 4 weeks post-SBRT, at nephrectomy. The treatment or condition label, read with the paper, signifies: 15 Gy SBRT to primary tumor, nephrectomy 4 weeks later. Library preparation was by the immunoSEQ multiplex PCR assay. As stored in TCRdb, this immuneACCESS dataset retains in-frame rearrangements with V and J assigned. A fraction of the clones does not appear; measured against another copy, unresolved V genes explain less than half of the discrepancy, and the remainder lacks a known reason. The sample table contains approximately 90,000 clones; only one count was recorded for around 85% of them. Of the sample, around 9.4% falls within the top ten clones. The material was blood, obtained from a patient whose treatment included radiotherapy and nephrectomy. All receptors derive from a man in his fifties with renal cell carcinoma.

This sequence joins TRBV30 and TRBJ2-2; no definite D call. The ends were cut back, 5 bases at V and 2 bases at J, with 3 bases in the middle. Germline assignment: CDR1 GTSNPN and CDR2 SVGIG (reference sequence). This CDR3 is built from 11 residues. The DNA of the CDR3 is TGTGCCTGGGCAAACACCGGGGAGCTGTTTTTT. Encoded protein: CAWANTGELFF.

The chain couples TRBV2 to TRBJ1-6; 7 nucleotides match TRBD1. Per the germline V gene, CDR1 is SNHLY and CDR2 is FYNNEI. The CDR3 runs 14 residues. V trimming: 11 bases; J trimming: 7 bases; junction bases outside the gene matches: 11. CDR3 in DNA: TGTGCCGGAGCACTACAGGGGCCCAATTCACCCCTCCACTTT. Protein sequence: CAGALQGPNSPLHF.

Note on this clone: At one end the junction does not follow the germline gene, possibly because of a read error. This chain links TRBV6-6 with TRBJ2-1; D is perhaps TRBD1 or TRBD2 (5 bases each). The CDR3 length is 16 residues. Germline CDR1 is MNHNY and CDR2 is SVGAGI (reference sequence). The CDR3 nucleotides are TGTGCCAGCACTTACAACCCGGGACCAACATACAATGAGCAGTTCTTC. Amino acids: CASTYNPGPTYNEQFF.

J is TRBJ2-5 and V is TRBV7-9; D uncertain. V lost 3 bases to trimming and J lost 5 bases, with 13 bases between them. There are 14 residues in the CDR3. Germline V lookup: CDR1 SEHNR, CDR2 FQNEAQ (reference sequence). This CDR3 reads CASSFQSLRETQYF. CDR3 sequence (DNA): TGTGCCAGCAGCTTTCAGTCCCTGCGGGAGACCCAGTACTTC. Full variable domain (remainder filled in from reference TRBV7-9 and TRBJ2-5): DTGVSQNPRHKITKRGQNVTFRCDPISEHNRLYWYRQTLGQGPEFLTYFQNEAQLEKSRLLSDRFSAERPKGSFSTLEIQRTEQGDSAMYLCASSFQSLRETQYFGPGTRLLVL.

The gene calls are TRBV6-6 and TRBJ1-2; D is unresolved. V lost 4 bases and J 1 base, leaving 16 bases between the germline ends. In germline, CDR1 is MNHNY, CDR2 SVGAGI (reference sequence). The CDR3 extends over 16 amino acids. CDR3 nucleotides: TGTGCCAGCAGTTCTCGAGATGGCCCTAATAACTATGGCTACACCTTC. Its protein product is CASSSRDGPNNYGYTF.

The genes are TRBV30 and TRBJ2-7; unclear D gene. CDR3 length equals 11 residues. Germline V gene sequence: CDR1 GTSNPN, CDR2 SVGIG (reference sequence). V lost 3 bases to trimming and J lost 2 bases, with 5 bases between them. Here the CDR3 reads CAWSLTYEQYF. Written as DNA, the CDR3 is TGTGCCTGGAGCCTTACCTACGAGCAGTACTTC.

The chain couples TRBV7-8 to TRBJ1-2; 7 nucleotides match TRBD1. After removal of 5 bases from V and 8 bases from J, the junction contained 8 bases not matched to a gene. Germline V CDR1 and CDR2: SGHVS, FQNEAQ. This CDR3 comprises 13 residues. CDR3 nucleotides: TGTGCCAGCAGCCAGGGGGTTACGGGAGGCTACACCTTC. This gives the protein CASSQGVTGGYTF. The whole variable domain, remainder taken from reference TRBV7-8 and TRBJ1-2, is GAGVSQSPRYKVAKRGQDVALRCDPISGHVSLFWYQQALGQGPEFLTYFQNEAQLDKSGLPSDRFFAERPEGSVSTLKIQRTQQEDSAVYLCASSQGVTGGYTFGSGTRLTVV.